The sample holds a few counts of the clone carrying this T cell receptor (beta chain). The sample belongs to a study of CD8 T cells in ankylosing spondylitis. TCRdb analysed the 5' RACE reads with MiXCR anew, one entry per CDR3 protein. The sample lists some 130,000 distinct CDR3 sequences; 6% to 8.5% were seen once. The V end was cut by 7 bases, the J end by 3 bases, with 7 bases between. CDR3 length: 11 residues. CDR1 MDHEN and CDR2 SYDVKM come from the germline V gene. This TCR came from a female donor with ankylosing spondylitis or in good health (not recorded which). The chain links TRBV28 to TRBJ2-7; D ambiguous. Sequenced input: blood, either unsorted or a sorted T cell fraction (not recorded which). As DNA, the CDR3 is TGTGCCAGCACTCCTTTCTACGAGCAGTACTTC. It codes for CASTPFYEQYF.